This T cell receptor (beta chain) was documented in a study of blood T cell repertoires in COVID-19. Overall study: T cells, B-cell-depleted T cells, or PBMCs provided the cDNA or gDNA that served as material.

The V end was cut by 4 bases, the J end by 8 bases, with 11 bases between. Germline V lookup: CDR1 SGHTA, CDR2 FQGNSA. This CDR3 is built from 13 residues. Authors' methods: The authors estimated nucleated cell counts from reference gene primer amplification. Sequencing was performed with immunoSEQ multiplex PCR; in TCRdb, only in-frame clones are kept and a portion is missing. V, J and clone size are taken as reported in that table, and D and trimming were inferred from the DNA itself. This table has a few hundred thousand clones, around 81% appearing once. This clone was seen only once. The sequence was collected from a person aged 70 to 79 with COVID-19, enrolled during active disease. The material sequenced was peripheral blood. This rearrangement joins TRBV7-2 to TRBJ1-4; D might be TRBD1 (5 bases). The CDR3 is CASSSGTQEKLFF. The CDR3 DNA reads TGTGCCAGCAGCTCCGGGACTCAGGAAAAACTGTTTTTT.